The present entry profiles one T cell receptor beta chain with its context. Its target is unknown. This sample is part of a study of cytomegalovirus exposure and HLA in healthy donors. Findings and caveats of the study: HLA-A and HLA-B allele assignments for most subjects were reportedly predicted accurately using TCR beta sequences. Later work associated 16,951 TCR beta sequences with HLA alleles at 0.05 false discovery rate.

PCR used 60 Vbeta primers and 13 Jbeta primers. Sequencing was performed with immunoSEQ multiplex PCR; in TCRdb, only in-frame clones are kept and a portion is missing. Here the sample spans fewer than 150,000 clones, 80% being singletons. The clonotype comes from a man aged 25-45 years in good health. What was sequenced was PBMCs.

The CDR3 protein is CASSPNTGSPEAFF. The DNA of the CDR3 is TGTGCCAGCTCACCAAATACAGGGTCGCCTGAAGCTTTCTTT. The rearrangement joins TRBV18 to TRBJ1-1, with D tentatively TRBD1 (6 bases). Trimming cost V 2 bases and J 6 bases, with 13 bases left between them. CDR3 length: 14 amino acids. Germline CDR1 is KGHSH and CDR2 is LQKENI.